This entry describes one T cell receptor beta chain. Sequencing targeted TCR beta in T cells from blood (CD8+ and CD4+). The CD8+ and CD4+ T cells were isolated magnetically using a negative isolation approach, whereas the TEMRA cells were enriched by FACS. V was shortened by 6 bases and J by 8 bases, with 19 bases between the two germline ends. Germline CDR1 and CDR2: SQVTM and ANQGSEA. The CDR3 sequence is 13 residues long. RNA was extracted with the RNeasy kit, and a quantity of about 0.45 to 1 ug was reverse transcribed using random hexamers. immunoSEQ multiplex PCR amplified TCR beta CDR3 across 54 Vbeta, 13 Jbeta. MiXCR, applied by TCRdb to the immunoSEQ multiplex PCR reads, yields one record per CDR3 protein. The sample holds around 170,000 distinct CDR3 sequences, 85% to 95% seen once. The data are from a study of CD8 T cells in Susac syndrome.

The chain links TRBV29-1 to TRBJ1-2; TRBD1 might be the D (6 bases). This clonotype was obtained from a human donor with multiple sclerosis. Specimen: CD8+ T cells from PBMCs. The CDR3 protein is CSVWDTTMGGYTF. CDR3 sequence (DNA): TGCAGCGTATGGGACACCACCATGGGCGGCTACACCTTC.